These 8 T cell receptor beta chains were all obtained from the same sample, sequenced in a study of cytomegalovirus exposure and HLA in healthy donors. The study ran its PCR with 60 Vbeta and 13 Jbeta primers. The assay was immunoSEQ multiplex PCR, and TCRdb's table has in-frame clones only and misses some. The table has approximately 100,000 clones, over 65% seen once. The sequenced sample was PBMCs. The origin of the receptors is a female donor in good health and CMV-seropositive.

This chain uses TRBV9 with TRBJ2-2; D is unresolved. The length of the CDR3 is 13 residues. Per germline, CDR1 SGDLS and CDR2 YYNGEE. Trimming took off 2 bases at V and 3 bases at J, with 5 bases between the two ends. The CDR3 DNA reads TGTGCCAGCAGCGTGGAGTACACCGGGGAGCTGTTTTTT. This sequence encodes CASSVEYTGELFF.

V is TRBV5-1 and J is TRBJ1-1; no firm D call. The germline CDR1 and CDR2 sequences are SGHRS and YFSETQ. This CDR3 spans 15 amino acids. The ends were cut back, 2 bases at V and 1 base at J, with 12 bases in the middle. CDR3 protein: CASSFQPGSNTEAFF. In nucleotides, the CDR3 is TGCGCCAGCAGCTTCCAGCCGGGATCGAACACTGAAGCTTTCTTT.

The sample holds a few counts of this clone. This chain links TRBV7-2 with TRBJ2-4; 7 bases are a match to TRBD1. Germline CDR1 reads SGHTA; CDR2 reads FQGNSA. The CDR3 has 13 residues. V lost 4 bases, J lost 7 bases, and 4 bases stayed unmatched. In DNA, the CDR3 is TGTGCCAGCAGCTCTCAACAGGGGAACATTCAGTACTTC. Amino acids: CASSSQQGNIQYF.

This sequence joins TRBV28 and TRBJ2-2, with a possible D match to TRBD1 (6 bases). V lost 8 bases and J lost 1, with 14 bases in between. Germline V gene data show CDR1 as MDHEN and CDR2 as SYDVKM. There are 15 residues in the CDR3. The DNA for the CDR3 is TGTGCCAGCTTCTCCGGGACAAAGAACACCGGGGAGCTGTTTTTT. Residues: CASFSGTKNTGELFF.

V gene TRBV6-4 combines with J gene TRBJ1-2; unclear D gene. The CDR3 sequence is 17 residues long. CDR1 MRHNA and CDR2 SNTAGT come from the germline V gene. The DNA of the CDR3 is TGTGCACCCAGGTCCAGCCCAGAATTTATAGCTAACTATGGCTACACCTTC. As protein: CAPRSSPEFIANYGYTF.

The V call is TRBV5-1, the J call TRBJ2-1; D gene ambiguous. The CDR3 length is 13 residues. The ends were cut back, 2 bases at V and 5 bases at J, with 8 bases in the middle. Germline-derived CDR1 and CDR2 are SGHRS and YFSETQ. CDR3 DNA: TGCGCCAGCAGCTTTCTCAGGAACAATGAGCAGTTCTTC. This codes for CASSFLRNNEQFF.

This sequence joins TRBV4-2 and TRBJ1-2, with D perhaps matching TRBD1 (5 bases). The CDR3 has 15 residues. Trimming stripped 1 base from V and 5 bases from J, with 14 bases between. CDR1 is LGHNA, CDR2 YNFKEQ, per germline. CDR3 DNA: TGTGCCAGCAGCCAAGCATCAGGGCAGGAATATGGCTACACCTTC. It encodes CASSQASGQEYGYTF.

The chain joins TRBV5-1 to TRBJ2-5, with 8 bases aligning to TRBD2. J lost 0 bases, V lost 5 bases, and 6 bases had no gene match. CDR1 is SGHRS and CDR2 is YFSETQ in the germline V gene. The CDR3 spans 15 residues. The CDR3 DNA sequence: TGCGCCAGCAGAACTAGCGGAATGTACCAAGAGACCCAGTACTTC. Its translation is CASRTSGMYQETQYF.